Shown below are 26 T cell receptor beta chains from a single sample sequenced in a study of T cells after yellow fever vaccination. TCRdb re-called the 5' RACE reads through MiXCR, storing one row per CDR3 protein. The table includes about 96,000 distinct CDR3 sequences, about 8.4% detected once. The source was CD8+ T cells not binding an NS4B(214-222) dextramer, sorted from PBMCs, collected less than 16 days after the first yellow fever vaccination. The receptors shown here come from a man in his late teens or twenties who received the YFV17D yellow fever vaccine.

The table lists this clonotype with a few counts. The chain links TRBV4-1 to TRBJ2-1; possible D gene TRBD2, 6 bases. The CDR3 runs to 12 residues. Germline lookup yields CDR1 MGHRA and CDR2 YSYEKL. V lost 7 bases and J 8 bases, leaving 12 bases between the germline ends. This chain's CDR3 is CASTSLADEQFF. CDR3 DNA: TGCGCCAGCACCTCACTAGCCGATGAGCAGTTCTTC.

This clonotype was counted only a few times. This chain's CDR3 is CASSLFLGARSYNEQFF. The CDR3 DNA sequence: TGTGCCAGCAGCTTATTTTTAGGGGCACGCTCCTACAATGAGCAGTTCTTC. V and J are TRBV7-8 and TRBJ2-1, with TRBD1 as a possible D gene (5 bases). Trimming removed 2 bases from V and 0 bases from J, with 14 bases in between. From germline, CDR1 is SGHVS and CDR2 FQNEAQ. CDR3 length: 17 amino acids. Drawing the rest from reference TRBV7-8 and TRBJ2-1, the complete variable domain is GAGVSQSPRYKVAKRGQDVALRCDPISGHVSLFWYQQALGQGPEFLTYFQNEAQLDKSGLPSDRFFAERPEGSVSTLKIQRTQQEDSAVYLCASSLFLGARSYNEQFFGPGTRLTVL.

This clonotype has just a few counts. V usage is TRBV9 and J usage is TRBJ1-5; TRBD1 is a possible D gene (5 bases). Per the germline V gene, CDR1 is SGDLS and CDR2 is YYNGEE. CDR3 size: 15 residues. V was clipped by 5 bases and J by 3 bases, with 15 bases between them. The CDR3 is CASSSGDGNNQPQHF. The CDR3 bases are TGTGCCAGCAGTAGTGGGGACGGAAACAATCAGCCCCAGCATTTT.

Here the CDR3 reads CASTKQGPSGDTQYF. The CDR3 DNA reads as TGTGCCTCCACCAAGCAGGGCCCTAGCGGCGATACGCAGTATTTT. The rearrangement uses TRBV3-1 and TRBJ2-3, with 7 nucleotides matching TRBD2. Germline loops: CDR1 LGHDT, CDR2 YNNKEL (reference sequence). The CDR3 length is 15 residues. Germline trimming cut 11 bases from V and 6 bases from J; bases unmatched to any gene: 17.

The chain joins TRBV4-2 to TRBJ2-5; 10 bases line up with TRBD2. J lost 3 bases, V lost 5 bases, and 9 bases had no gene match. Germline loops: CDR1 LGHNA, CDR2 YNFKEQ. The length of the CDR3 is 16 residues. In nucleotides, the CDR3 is TGTGCCAGCAGCTACGGGAGCGGGGGGGCCGAAGAGACCCAGTACTTC. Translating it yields CASSYGSGGAEETQYF.

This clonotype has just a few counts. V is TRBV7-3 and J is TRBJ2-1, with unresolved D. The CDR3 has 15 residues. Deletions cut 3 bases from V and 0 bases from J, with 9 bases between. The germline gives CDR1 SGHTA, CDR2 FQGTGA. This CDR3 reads CASSFTSSSYNEQFF. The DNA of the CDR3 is TGTGCCAGCAGCTTCACATCGAGCTCCTACAATGAGCAGTTCTTC.

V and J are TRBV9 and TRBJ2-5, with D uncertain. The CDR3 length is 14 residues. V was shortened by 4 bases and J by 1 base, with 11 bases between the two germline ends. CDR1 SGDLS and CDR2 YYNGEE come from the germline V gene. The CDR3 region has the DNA TGTGCCAGCAGCCCCCGGCGCTTCCAAGAGACCCAGTACTTC. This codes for CASSPRRFQETQYF.

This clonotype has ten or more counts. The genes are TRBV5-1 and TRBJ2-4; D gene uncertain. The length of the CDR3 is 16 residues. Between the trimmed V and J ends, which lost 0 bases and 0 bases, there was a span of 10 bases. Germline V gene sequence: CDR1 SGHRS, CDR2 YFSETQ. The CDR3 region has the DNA TGCGCCAGCAGCTTGGAGGGTCACGGAGCCAAAAACATTCAGTACTTC. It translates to CASSLEGHGAKNIQYF. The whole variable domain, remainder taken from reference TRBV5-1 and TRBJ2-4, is KAGVTQTPRYLIKTRGQQVTLSCSPISGHRSVSWYQQTPGQGLQFLFEYFSETQRNKGNFPGRFSGRQFSNSRSEMNVSTLELGDSALYLCASSLEGHGAKNIQYFGAGTRLSVL.

The CDR3 loop reads CTWDRGLDTDTQYF. DNA of the CDR3: TGCACCTGGGACAGGGGCCTCGACACAGATACGCAGTATTTT. The chain joins TRBV20-1 to TRBJ2-3; 10 bases agree with TRBD1. This CDR3 spans 14 amino acids. Germline V gene lookup returns CDR1 DFQATT and CDR2 SNEGSKA (reference sequence).

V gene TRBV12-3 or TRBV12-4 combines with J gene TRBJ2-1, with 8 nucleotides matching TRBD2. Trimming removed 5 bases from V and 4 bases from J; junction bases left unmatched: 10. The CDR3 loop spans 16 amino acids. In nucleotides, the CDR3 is TGTGCCAGCAGTCCGACTAGCGAGGGCGTATACAATGAGCAGTTCTTC. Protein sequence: CASSPTSEGVYNEQFF.

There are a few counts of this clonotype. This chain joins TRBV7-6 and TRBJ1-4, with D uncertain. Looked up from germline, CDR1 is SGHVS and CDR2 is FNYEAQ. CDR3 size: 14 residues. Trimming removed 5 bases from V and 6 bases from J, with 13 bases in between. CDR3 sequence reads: CASSRSAGYEKLFF. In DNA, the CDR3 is TGTGCCAGCAGCCGCAGTGCCGGTTATGAAAAACTGTTTTTT.

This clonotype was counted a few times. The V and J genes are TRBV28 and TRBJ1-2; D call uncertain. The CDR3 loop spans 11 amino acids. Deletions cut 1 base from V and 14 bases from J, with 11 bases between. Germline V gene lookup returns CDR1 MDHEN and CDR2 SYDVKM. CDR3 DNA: TGTGCCAGCAGTTTATACCCGACATTTACCTTC. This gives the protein CASSLYPTFTF.

The CDR3 bases are TGTGCCAGCAGCTTCTCCCGGGGGGGCTCCTACAATGAGCAGTTCTTC. Protein product: CASSFSRGGSYNEQFF. The chain recombines TRBV7-2 with TRBJ2-1; 8 bases line up with TRBD2. CDR3 size: 16 residues. The V gene end was trimmed by 3 bases and the J gene end by 0 bases; junction bases not matched to a gene: 4. Germline V gives CDR1 SGHTA, CDR2 FQGNSA.

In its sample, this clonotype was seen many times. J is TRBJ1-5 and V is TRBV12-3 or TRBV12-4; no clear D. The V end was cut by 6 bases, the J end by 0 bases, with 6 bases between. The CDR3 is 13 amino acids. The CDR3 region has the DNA TGTGCCAGCAGCTTATATAGCAATCAGCCCCAGCATTTT. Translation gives CASSLYSNQPQHF.

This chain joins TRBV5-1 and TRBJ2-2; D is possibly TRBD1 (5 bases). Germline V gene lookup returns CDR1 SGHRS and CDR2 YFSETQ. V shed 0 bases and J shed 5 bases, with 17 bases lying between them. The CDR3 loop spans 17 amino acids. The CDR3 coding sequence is TGCGCCAGCAGCTTGGGATCGGCAGGGAAGTATACCGGGGAGCTGTTTTTT. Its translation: CASSLGSAGKYTGELFF.

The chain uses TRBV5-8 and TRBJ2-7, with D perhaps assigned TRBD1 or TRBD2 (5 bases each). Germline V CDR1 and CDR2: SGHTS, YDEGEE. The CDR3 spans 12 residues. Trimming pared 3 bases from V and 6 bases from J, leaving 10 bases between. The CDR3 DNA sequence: TGTGCCAGCAGCTGGGAGCAGGGCGAGCAGTACGTC. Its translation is CASSWEQGEQYV.

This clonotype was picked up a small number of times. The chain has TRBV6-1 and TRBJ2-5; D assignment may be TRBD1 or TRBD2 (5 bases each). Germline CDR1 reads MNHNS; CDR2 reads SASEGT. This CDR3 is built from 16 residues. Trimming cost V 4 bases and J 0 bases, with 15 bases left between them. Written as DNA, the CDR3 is TGTGCCAGCAGTGGCCCGAGGGGCCCTTACCAAGAGACCCAGTACTTC. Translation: CASSGPRGPYQETQYF.

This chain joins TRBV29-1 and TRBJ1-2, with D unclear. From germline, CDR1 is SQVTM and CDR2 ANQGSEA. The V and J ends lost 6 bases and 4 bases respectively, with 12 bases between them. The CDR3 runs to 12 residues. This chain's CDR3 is CSVPTDGYGYTF. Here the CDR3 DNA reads TGCAGCGTGCCGACGGACGGCTATGGCTACACCTTC.

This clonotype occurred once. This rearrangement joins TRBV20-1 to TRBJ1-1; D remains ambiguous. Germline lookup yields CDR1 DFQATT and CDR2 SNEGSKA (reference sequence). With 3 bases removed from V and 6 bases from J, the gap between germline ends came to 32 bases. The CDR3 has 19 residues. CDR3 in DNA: TGCAGTGCTAGCCCGGTGATAGGTCGGCAGGTGATAGTTAGTGCTGAAGCTTTCTTT. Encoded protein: CSASPVIGRQVIVSAEAFF.

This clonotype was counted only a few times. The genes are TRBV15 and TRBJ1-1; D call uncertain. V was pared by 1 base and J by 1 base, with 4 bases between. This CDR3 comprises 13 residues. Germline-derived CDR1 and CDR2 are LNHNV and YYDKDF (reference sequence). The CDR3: CATSRARNTEAFF. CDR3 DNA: TGTGCCACCAGCAGAGCCCGGAACACTGAAGCTTTCTTT.

The CDR3, as DNA: TGCGCCAGCAGTCAATTGCGGAATTCACCCCTCCACTTT. This gives the protein CASSQLRNSPLHF. The V call is TRBV23-1, the J call TRBJ1-6; D gene ambiguous. TRBV23-1 carries the ORF label, with uncertain function. This CDR3 is built from 13 residues. Trimming removed 1 base at V and 7 bases at J, with 5 bases between.

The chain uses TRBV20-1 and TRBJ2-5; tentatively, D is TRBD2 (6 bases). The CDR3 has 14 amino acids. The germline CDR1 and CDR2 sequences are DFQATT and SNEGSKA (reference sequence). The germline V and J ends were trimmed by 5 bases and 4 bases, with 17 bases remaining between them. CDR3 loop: CSAASSERLETQYF. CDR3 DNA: TGCAGTGCTGCTTCTAGCGAACGACTAGAGACCCAGTACTTC.

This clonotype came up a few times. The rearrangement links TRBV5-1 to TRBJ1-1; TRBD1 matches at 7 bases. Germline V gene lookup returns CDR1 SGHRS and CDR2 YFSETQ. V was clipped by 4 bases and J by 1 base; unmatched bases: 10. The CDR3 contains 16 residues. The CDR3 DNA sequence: TGCGCCAGCAGCCCTGGGGTGCGGACAGGGAACACTGAAGCTTTCTTT. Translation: CASSPGVRTGNTEAFF.

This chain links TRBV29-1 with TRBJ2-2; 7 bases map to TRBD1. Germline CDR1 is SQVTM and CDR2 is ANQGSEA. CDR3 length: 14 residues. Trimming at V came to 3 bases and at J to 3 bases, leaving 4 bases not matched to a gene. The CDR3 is CSVDVTGDTGELFF. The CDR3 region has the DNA TGCAGCGTTGATGTAACAGGGGACACCGGGGAGCTGTTTTTT.

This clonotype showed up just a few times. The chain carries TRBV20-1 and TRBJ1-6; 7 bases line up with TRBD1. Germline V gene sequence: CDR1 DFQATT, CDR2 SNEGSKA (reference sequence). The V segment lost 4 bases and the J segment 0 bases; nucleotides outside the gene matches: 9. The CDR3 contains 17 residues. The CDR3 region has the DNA TGCAGTGCTAAGGACAGGATGGTACACTCCTATAATTCACCCCTCCACTTT. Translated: CSAKDRMVHSYNSPLHF.

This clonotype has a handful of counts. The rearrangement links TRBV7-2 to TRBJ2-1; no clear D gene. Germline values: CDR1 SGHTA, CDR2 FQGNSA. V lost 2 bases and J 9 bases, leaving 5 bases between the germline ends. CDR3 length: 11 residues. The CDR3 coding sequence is TGTGCCAGCAGCTTACTGAGTGAGCAGTTCTTC. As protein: CASSLLSEQFF.